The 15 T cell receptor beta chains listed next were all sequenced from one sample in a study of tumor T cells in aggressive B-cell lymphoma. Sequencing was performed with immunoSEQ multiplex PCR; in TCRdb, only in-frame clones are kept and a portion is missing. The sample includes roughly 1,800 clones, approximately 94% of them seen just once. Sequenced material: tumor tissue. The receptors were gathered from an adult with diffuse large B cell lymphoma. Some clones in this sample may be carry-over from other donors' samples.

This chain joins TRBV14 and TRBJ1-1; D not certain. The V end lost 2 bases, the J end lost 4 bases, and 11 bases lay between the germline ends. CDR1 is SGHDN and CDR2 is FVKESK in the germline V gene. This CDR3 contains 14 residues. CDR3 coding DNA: TGTGCCAGCAGCCAATCGGGGAGGGTCACTGAAGCTTTCTTT. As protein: CASSQSGRVTEAFF.

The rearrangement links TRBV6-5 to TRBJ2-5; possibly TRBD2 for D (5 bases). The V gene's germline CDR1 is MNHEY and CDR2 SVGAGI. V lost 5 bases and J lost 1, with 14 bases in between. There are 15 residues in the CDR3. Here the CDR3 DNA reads TGTGCCAGCAGTCCGTTGGACGGAGGCCAAGAGACCCAGTACTTC. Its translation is CASSPLDGGQETQYF.

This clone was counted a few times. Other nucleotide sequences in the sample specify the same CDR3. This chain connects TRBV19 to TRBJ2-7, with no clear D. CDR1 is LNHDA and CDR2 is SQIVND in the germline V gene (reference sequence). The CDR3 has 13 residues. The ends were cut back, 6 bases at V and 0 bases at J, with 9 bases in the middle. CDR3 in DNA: TGTGCCAGTAGCCCCATTAGCTCCTACGAGCAGTACTTC. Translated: CASSPISSYEQYF.

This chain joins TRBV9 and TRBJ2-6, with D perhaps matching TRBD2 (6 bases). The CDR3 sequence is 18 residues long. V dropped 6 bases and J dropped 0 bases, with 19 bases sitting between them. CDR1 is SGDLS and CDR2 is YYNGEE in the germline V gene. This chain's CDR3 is CASTGGPRVASGANVLTF. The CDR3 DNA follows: TGTGCCAGCACCGGAGGGCCAAGGGTCGCCTCTGGGGCCAACGTCCTGACTTTC. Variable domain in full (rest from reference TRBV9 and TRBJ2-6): DSGVTQTPKHLITATGQRVTLRCSPRSGDLSVYWYQQSLDQGLQFLIQYYNGEERAKGNILERFSAQQFPDLHSELNLSSLELGDSALYFCASTGGPRVASGANVLTFGAGSRLTVL.

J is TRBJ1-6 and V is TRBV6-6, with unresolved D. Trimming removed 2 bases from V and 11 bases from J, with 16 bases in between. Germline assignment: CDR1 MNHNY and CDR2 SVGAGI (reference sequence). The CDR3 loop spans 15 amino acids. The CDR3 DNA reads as TGTGCCAGCAGTTACGCCCGGGAGGTACACGCACCCCTCCACTTT. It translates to CASSYAREVHAPLHF.

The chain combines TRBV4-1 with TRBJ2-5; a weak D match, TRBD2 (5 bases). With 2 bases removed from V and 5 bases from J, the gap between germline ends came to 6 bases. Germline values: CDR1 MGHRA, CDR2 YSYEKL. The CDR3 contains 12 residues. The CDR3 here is CASSQRDETQYF. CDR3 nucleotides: TGCGCCAGCAGCCAACGGGATGAGACCCAGTACTTC.

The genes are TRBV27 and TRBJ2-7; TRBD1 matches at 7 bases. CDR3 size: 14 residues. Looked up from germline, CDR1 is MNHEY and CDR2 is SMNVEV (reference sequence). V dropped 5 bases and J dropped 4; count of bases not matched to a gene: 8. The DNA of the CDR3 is TGTGCCAGCAGTAGACAGGGAACCTCTTACGAGCAGTACTTC. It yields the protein CASSRQGTSYEQYF.

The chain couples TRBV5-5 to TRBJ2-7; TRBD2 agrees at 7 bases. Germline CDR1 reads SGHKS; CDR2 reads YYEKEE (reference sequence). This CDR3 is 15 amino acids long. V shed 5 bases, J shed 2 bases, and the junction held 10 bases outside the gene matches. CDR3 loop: CASREASGKTYEQYF. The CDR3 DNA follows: TGTGCCAGCAGAGAGGCTAGCGGAAAGACCTACGAGCAGTACTTC.

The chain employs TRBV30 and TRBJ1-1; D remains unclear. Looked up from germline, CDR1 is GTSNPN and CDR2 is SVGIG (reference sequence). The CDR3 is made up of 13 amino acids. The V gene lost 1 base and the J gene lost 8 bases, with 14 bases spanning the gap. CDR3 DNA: TGTGCCTGGAGTGAAATGGGAGGGTCGGAAGCTTTCTTT. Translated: CAWSEMGGSEAFF.

CDR3: CASSLTGGFATNEKLFF. CDR3 coding DNA: TGTGCCAGCAGCCTGACAGGGGGTTTTGCAACTAATGAAAAACTGTTTTTT. This chain links TRBV5-5 with TRBJ1-4; 9 nucleotides match TRBD1. The CDR3 length is 17 residues. The V and J ends lost 4 bases and 0 bases, in that order; junction bases with no gene match: 7. Germline CDR1 is SGHKS and CDR2 is YYEKEE (reference sequence).

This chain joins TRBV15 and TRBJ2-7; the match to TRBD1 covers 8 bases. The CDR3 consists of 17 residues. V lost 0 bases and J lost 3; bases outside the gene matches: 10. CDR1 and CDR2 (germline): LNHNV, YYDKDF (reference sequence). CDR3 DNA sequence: TGTGCCACCAGCAGAGATGAGGTCCAGGGGGCTGGCTACGAGCAGTACTTC. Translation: CATSRDEVQGAGYEQYF.

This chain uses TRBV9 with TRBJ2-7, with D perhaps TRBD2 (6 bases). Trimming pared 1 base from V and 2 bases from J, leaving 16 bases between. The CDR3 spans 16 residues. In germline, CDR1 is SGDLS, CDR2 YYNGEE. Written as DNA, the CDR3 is TGTGCCAGCAGCGTACAACTAGCCGATATCCCCTACGAGCAGTACTTC. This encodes CASSVQLADIPYEQYF.

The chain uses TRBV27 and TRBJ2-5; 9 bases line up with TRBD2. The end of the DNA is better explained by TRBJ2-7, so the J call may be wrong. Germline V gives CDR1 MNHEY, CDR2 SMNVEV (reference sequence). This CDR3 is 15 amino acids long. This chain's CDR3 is CASSFLASGVYEQYF. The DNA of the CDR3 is TGTGCCAGCAGTTTCTTGGCTAGCGGGGTCTACGAGCAGTACTTC.

For the CDR3, the DNA is TGCGCCAGCAGGGACAGGGAAGGGGCATCTTTAGAAAAACTGTTTTTT. Its protein is CASRDREGASLEKLFF. The genes are TRBV5-1 and TRBJ1-4; 8 nucleotides agree with TRBD1. V trimming: 5 bases; J trimming: 8 bases; junction bases outside the gene matches: 14. Germline V lookup: CDR1 SGHRS, CDR2 YFSETQ. The CDR3 is 16 amino acids.

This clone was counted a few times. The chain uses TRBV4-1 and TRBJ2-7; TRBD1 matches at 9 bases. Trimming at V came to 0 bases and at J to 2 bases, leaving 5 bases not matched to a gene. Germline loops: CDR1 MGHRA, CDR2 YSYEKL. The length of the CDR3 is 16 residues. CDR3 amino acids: CASSQEGTGITYEQYF. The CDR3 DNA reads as TGCGCCAGCAGCCAAGAGGGGACAGGGATAACCTACGAGCAGTACTTC.